This T cell receptor beta chain was observed in a study of graft-versus-host responses after intestinal transplantation. General study findings and limits: Across patients carrying graft-donor T cell macrochimerism, allografts held high graft-versus-host to host-versus-graft clonal ratios.

Remarks on this clone: As yet, its antigen is unknown.

Sequenced by immunoSEQ multiplex PCR; TCRdb stores in-frame clones only, minus some. The sample has over 100,000 clones, over 80% seen once. The CDR3 extends over 17 amino acids. From germline, CDR1 is SGHDT and CDR2 YYEEEE. After removal of 5 bases from V and 1 base from J, the junction contained 7 bases not matched to a gene. The rearrangement links TRBV5-6 to TRBJ2-7; 15 bases map to TRBD2. This TCR was sampled from a human donor who received an intestinal transplant. The material was unstimulated CD4+ T cells sorted from spleen or lymph node cells, obtained before intestinal transplant. For the CDR3, the DNA is TGTGCCAGCAGACCCAGGGGGACTAGCGGGAGGTCCTACGAGCAGTACTTC. It codes for CASRPRGTSGRSYEQYF.